This T cell receptor (beta chain) was recovered during a study of T cell responses to AZD1222 COVID-19 vaccine. Study conclusions and caveats: Scientists sampled the repertoires only once the peak T cell response had passed.

Concerning this clone itself: Its antigen is still unknown.

The repertoire was sequenced with immunoSEQ multiplex PCR; TCRdb's copy has only in-frame clones and lacks some. This sample has around 180,000 clones, with around 90% found just once. Sequenced here: peripheral blood, sampled on day 0 of AZD1222 vaccination. This receptor was obtained from an adult in good health.

This chain's CDR3 is CASSLTRTTSVPVYTDTQYF. The CDR3 DNA follows: TGTGCCAGCAGCCTCACCCGGACGACTAGCGTCCCCGTATACACAGATACGCAGTATTTT. J is TRBJ2-3 and V is TRBV3-1 (or the pseudogene TRBV3-2); 8 bases are a match to TRBD2. CDR1 and CDR2 (germline): LGHDT, YNNKEL (reference sequence). Trimming took 4 bases from V and 2 from J; bases not matched to a gene: 20. The CDR3 sequence is 20 residues long.